Following are 25 T cell receptor beta chains from one sample sequenced in a study of shared clonotypes between healthy human individuals. The protocol was immunoSEQ multiplex PCR, while the TCRdb copy is restricted to in-frame clones and leaves out a portion. The table lists about 1.1 million clones, approximately 78% of them singletons. Sequenced: memory CD4+ T cells from PBMCs. Indicated subset: CD45RA-negative fraction. Source of these receptors: a man between 18 and 35 years old in good health. Some clones in this sample may be carry-over from other donors' samples.

The chain uses TRBV18 and TRBJ2-7; no reliable D call. This CDR3 spans 16 amino acids. Germline V lookup: CDR1 KGHSH, CDR2 LQKENI. Between the trimmed V and J ends, which lost 2 bases and 2 bases, there was a span of 16 bases. DNA of the CDR3: TGTGCCAGCTCACCAATTTCGGGCCTATATACCTACGAGCAGTACTTC. Translating it yields CASSPISGLYTYEQYF. Full variable domain (missing parts from reference TRBV18 and TRBJ2-7): NAGVMQNPRHLVRRRGQEARLRCSPMKGHSHVYWYRQLPEEGLKFMVYLQKENIIDESGMPKERFSAEFPKEGPSILRIQQVVRGDSAAYFCASSPISGLYTYEQYFGPGTRLTVT.

The sample holds many counts of this clone. The V gene is TRBV6-1, the J gene TRBJ2-3; 10 nucleotides line up with TRBD2. From germline, CDR1 is MNHNS and CDR2 SASEGT. J was trimmed by 4 bases and V by 8 bases; bases with no gene match: 9. The CDR3 runs 15 residues. CDR3 DNA: TGTGCCAGCTCGCTCACTAGCGGGGTGCCAGATACGCAGTATTTT. Amino acid sequence: CASSLTSGVPDTQYF.

V usage is TRBV7-9 and J usage is TRBJ1-1; no reliable D call. V lost 5 bases, J lost 1 base, and 8 bases lay in between. The CDR3 has 13 amino acids. CDR1 SEHNR and CDR2 FQNEAQ come from the germline V gene (reference sequence). The CDR3 sequence: CASSRTRNTEAFF. As DNA, the CDR3 is TGTGCCAGCAGCCGAACAAGGAACACTGAAGCTTTCTTT.

The gene calls are TRBV29-1 and TRBJ2-7; maybe TRBD2 (6 bases). Germline assignment: CDR1 SQVTM and CDR2 ANQGSEA. V lost 4 bases to trimming and J lost 0 bases, with 10 bases between them. This CDR3 region has 13 residues. The DNA for the CDR3 is TGCAGCGTTGTTCGGACTACCTCCTACGAGCAGTACTTC. Translating gives CSVVRTTSYEQYF.

The chain combines TRBV9 with TRBJ2-5; possible D gene TRBD1, 5 bases. Germline V gene lookup returns CDR1 SGDLS and CDR2 YYNGEE. Trimming took 4 bases from V and 3 from J, leaving 7 bases between them. This CDR3 spans 12 amino acids. CDR3 sequence: CASSPREETQYF. As DNA, the CDR3 is TGTGCCAGCAGCCCCAGGGAAGAGACCCAGTACTTC. The whole variable domain, remainder taken from reference TRBV9 and TRBJ2-5, is DSGVTQTPKHLITATGQRVTLRCSPRSGDLSVYWYQQSLDQGLQFLIQYYNGEERAKGNILERFSAQQFPDLHSELNLSSLELGDSALYFCASSPREETQYFGPGTRLLVL.

Many counts were recorded for this clone. The same CDR3 is also encoded by other DNA sequences in this sample. The rearrangement joins TRBV2 to TRBJ1-5; TRBD1 aligns across 7 bases. Germline lookup yields CDR1 SNHLY and CDR2 FYNNEI. CDR3 size: 17 residues. V was clipped by 4 bases and J by 0 bases; unmatched bases: 9. The CDR3 DNA reads as TGTGCCAGCAGTGTACCTCCCGGGACAGTTAGCAATCAGCCCCAGCATTTT. Protein: CASSVPPGTVSNQPQHF.

The CDR3 DNA follows: TGTGCCAGCAGCGCAGGGAACTACGAGCAGTACTTC. Amino acid sequence: CASSAGNYEQYF. The rearrangement uses TRBV6-6 and TRBJ2-7; tentative D call: TRBD1 (5 bases). The CDR3 length is 12 residues. CDR1 and CDR2 from the germline V gene are MNHNY and SVGAGI (reference sequence). V shed 6 bases and J shed 3 bases, with 9 bases lying between them.

This clone was detected a few times. This chain connects TRBV29-1 to TRBJ2-3; 16 nucleotides match TRBD2. CDR1 and CDR2 (germline): SQVTM, ANQGSEA. V shed 7 bases and J 4 bases; nucleotides not matched to a gene: 5. The CDR3 contains 15 residues. The CDR3 is CSAGTSGRAADTQYF. CDR3 in DNA: TGCAGCGCCGGGACTAGCGGGAGGGCCGCAGATACGCAGTATTTT.

A word on this clone: One end of the junction is discordant with germline, which a read error may explain. This specimen includes other DNA sequences encoding the same CDR3. The chain links TRBV6-5 to TRBJ1-2; D gene unclear. The germline V gene has CDR1 MNHEY and CDR2 SVGAGI. This CDR3 has 14 residues. CDR3 DNA sequence: TGTGCCAGCAGTTACCGGGAGGGCGGCTATGGTTACACCTTC. Translating it yields CASSYREGGYGYTF.

The chain couples TRBV7-3 to TRBJ2-1, with D possibly TRBD2 on 6 matching bases. The CDR3 length is 13 residues. The ends were cut back, 5 bases at V and 4 bases at J, with 9 bases in the middle. The germline V gene has CDR1 SGHTA and CDR2 FQGTGA. CDR3 nucleotide sequence: TGTGCCAGCAGCCTAGCGCCATACAATGAGCAGTTCTTC. Its protein is CASSLAPYNEQFF.

There are a few counts of this clone. The rearrangement uses TRBV5-1 and TRBJ1-1, with D perhaps TRBD1 (6 bases). This CDR3 is built from 14 residues. Germline V gene lookup returns CDR1 SGHRS and CDR2 YFSETQ. The germline V and J ends were trimmed by 4 bases and 2 bases, with 12 bases remaining between them. Written as DNA, the CDR3 is TGCGCCAGCAGCAACTCCGGGGGCAACACTGAAGCTTTCTTT. It translates to CASSNSGGNTEAFF.

The chain is built from TRBV25-1 and TRBJ1-2; D might be TRBD1 (6 bases). The CDR3 has 11 amino acids. V lost 4 bases and J lost 8, with 8 bases in between. Germline assignment: CDR1 MGHDK and CDR2 SYGVNS. CDR3 in DNA: TGTGCCAGCAGTGCGGGACACGGCTACACCTTC. Translated, it gives CASSAGHGYTF.

The V and J genes are TRBV28 and TRBJ2-7, with 8 nucleotides matching TRBD2. CDR1 is MDHEN and CDR2 is SYDVKM in the germline V gene. J was trimmed by 2 bases and V by 4 bases; bases with no gene match: 7. This CDR3 comprises 15 residues. CDR3 sequence: CASSSQREFTYEQYF. The CDR3 nucleotides read TGTGCCAGCAGTTCTCAGCGGGAGTTCACCTACGAGCAGTACTTC.

This chain uses TRBV6-5 with TRBJ2-7; the D gene is possibly TRBD1 (6 bases). This CDR3 contains 12 residues. The germline V gene has CDR1 MNHEY and CDR2 SVGAGI. Trimming left V 4 bases short and J 4 bases short, with 8 bases between. The CDR3 DNA is TGTGCCAGCAGTTCGCAGGGGTACGAGCAGTACTTC. Its protein is CASSSQGYEQYF.

The chain couples TRBV11-2 to TRBJ2-5; tentative D call: TRBD2 (5 bases). Germline CDR1 and CDR2: SGHAT and FQNNGV. The CDR3 runs to 13 residues. V was trimmed by 3 bases and J by 3 bases, leaving 8 bases between them. Written as DNA, the CDR3 is TGTGCCAGCAGCTTTACGGGAAAAGAGACCCAGTACTTC. Translation: CASSFTGKETQYF.

The chain uses TRBV27 and TRBJ1-5; D not resolved. This CDR3 has 15 amino acids. Germline CDR1 is MNHEY and CDR2 is SMNVEV (reference sequence). V shed 2 bases and J shed 2 bases, with 10 bases lying between them. CDR3 DNA sequence: TGTGCCAGCAGTTTAAAGTTAGGTCGCAATCAGCCCCAGCATTTT. It yields the protein CASSLKLGRNQPQHF.

This rearrangement joins TRBV6-6 to TRBJ1-4; weak D call: TRBD1 (6 bases). Trimming pared 6 bases from V and 7 bases from J, leaving 12 bases between. The CDR3 is 13 residues long. In germline, CDR1 is MNHNY, CDR2 SVGAGI (reference sequence). CDR3 protein: CASRQGWGEKLFF. The DNA of the CDR3 is TGTGCCAGCAGACAGGGATGGGGTGAAAAACTGTTTTTT.

The chain is built from TRBV2 and TRBJ2-7, with TRBD2 matching 11 bases. The ends lost 8 bases at V and 7 bases at J; junction bases unmatched: 25. CDR1 and CDR2 from the germline V gene are SNHLY and FYNNEI. The CDR3 is 19 residues long. The DNA for the CDR3 is TGTGCCAGCTGTCCCGGACAGGGAAGGGCTAGCGGGAGGCAGGGGGAGCAGTACTTC. Encoded protein: CASCPGQGRASGRQGEQYF.

The V call is TRBV9, the J call TRBJ2-7; no clear D. The CDR3 sequence is 15 residues long. Per the germline V gene, CDR1 is SGDLS and CDR2 is YYNGEE. Trimming left V 0 bases short and J 0 bases short, with 10 bases between. The CDR3 spells CASSVGISLSYEQYF. In DNA, the CDR3 is TGTGCCAGCAGCGTAGGGATTAGCCTCTCCTACGAGCAGTACTTC.

The chain links TRBV2 to TRBJ2-2, with D unclear. CDR3 length: 11 amino acids. The V and J ends lost 6 bases and 6 bases respectively, with 5 bases between them. Germline values: CDR1 SNHLY, CDR2 FYNNEI. In DNA form, the CDR3 reads TGTGCCAGCAGCCGGGCCGGGGAGCTGTTTTTT. As protein: CASSRAGELFF.

V usage is TRBV5-5 and J usage is TRBJ1-4; D remains ambiguous. CDR3 length: 13 residues. V lost 7 bases and J 5 bases, leaving 12 bases between the germline ends. Germline CDR1 and CDR2: SGHKS and YYEKEE (reference sequence). The CDR3 region is CASLLRPNEKLFF. As DNA, the CDR3 is TGTGCCAGCCTCTTGCGGCCGAATGAAAAACTGTTTTTT.

The genes are TRBV7-2 and TRBJ2-7; possibly TRBD1 for D (6 bases). Germline values: CDR1 SGHTA, CDR2 FQGNSA. The V end lost 0 bases, the J end lost 5 bases, and 8 bases lay between the germline ends. This CDR3 has 13 residues. The CDR3 reads CASSLATGNEQYF. CDR3 coding DNA: TGTGCCAGCAGCTTAGCGACAGGCAACGAGCAGTACTTC.

This clone appeared a single time. The junction differs from germline at one of its ends, possibly a read error. The chain employs TRBV28 and TRBJ2-4; the match to TRBD1 covers 10 bases. Germline V lookup: CDR1 MDHEN, CDR2 SYDVKM. This CDR3 region has 13 residues. CDR3 protein: CASSSEDRGPGWF. The CDR3 nucleotides are TGTGCCAGCAGTTCCGAAGACAGGGGGCCGGGTTGGTTC.

The chain employs TRBV11-2 and TRBJ2-1; no clear D gene. Between the trimmed V and J ends, which lost 1 base and 4 bases, there was a span of 11 bases. Germline values: CDR1 SGHAT, CDR2 FQNNGV. CDR3 length: 15 residues. This CDR3 is CASSLVGQIYNEQFF. CDR3 sequence (DNA): TGTGCCAGCAGCTTAGTCGGGCAGATATACAATGAGCAGTTCTTC. The full variable domain, with the rest looked up from reference TRBV11-2 and TRBJ2-1, is EAGVAQSPRYKIIEKRQSVAFWCNPISGHATLYWYQQILGQGPKLLIQFQNNGVVDDSQLPKDRFSAERLKGVDSTLKIQPAKLEDSAVYLCASSLVGQIYNEQFFGPGTRLTVL.

The chain is built from TRBV6-1 and TRBJ2-2; D is uncertain. CDR3 length equals 12 residues. The ends were cut back, 4 bases at V and 6 bases at J, with 6 bases in the middle. Germline loops: CDR1 MNHNS, CDR2 SASEGT. CDR3 coding DNA: TGTGCCAGCAGTGTTTTTCCCGGGGAGCTGTTTTTT. This codes for CASSVFPGELFF.